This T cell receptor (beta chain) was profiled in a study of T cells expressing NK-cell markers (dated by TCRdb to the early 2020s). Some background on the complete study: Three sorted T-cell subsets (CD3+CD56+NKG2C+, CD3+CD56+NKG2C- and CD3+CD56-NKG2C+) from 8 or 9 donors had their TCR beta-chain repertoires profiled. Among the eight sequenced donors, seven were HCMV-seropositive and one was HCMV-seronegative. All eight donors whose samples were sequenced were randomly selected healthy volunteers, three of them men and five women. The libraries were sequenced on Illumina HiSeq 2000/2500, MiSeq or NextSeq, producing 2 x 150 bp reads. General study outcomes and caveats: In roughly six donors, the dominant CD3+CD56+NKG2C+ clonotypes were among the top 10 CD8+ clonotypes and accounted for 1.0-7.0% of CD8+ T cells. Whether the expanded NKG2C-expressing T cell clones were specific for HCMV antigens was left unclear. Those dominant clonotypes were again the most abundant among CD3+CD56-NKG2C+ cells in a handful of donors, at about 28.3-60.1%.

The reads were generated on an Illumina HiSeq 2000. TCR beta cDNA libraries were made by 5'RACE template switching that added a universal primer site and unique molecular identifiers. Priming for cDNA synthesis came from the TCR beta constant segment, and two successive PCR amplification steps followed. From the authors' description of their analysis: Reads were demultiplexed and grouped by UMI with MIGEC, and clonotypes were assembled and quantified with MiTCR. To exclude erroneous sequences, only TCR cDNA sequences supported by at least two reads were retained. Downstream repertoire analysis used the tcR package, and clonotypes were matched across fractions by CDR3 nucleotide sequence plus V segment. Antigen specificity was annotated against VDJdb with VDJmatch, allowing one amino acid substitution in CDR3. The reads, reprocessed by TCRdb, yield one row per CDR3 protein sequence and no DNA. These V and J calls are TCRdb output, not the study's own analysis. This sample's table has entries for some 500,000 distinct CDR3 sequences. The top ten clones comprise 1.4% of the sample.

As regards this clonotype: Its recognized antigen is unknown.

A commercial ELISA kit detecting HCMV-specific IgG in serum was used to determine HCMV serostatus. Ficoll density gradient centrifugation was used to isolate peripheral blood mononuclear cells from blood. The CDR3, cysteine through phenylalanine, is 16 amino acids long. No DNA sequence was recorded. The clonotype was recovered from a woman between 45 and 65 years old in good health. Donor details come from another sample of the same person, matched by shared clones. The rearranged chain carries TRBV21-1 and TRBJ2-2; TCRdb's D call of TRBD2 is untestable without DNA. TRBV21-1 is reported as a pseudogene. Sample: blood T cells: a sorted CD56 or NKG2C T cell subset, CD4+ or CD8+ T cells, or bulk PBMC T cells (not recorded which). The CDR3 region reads CASPLGTSGRSGSCFF.